This is a list of T cell receptor beta chains from one sample in a study of blood T cell repertoires in COVID-19. TCRdb's table, derived via immunoSEQ multiplex PCR, lists solely in-frame clones and lacks some. The table has some 100,000 clones, roughly 91% seen once. The material sequenced was peripheral blood. The receptors stem from a woman aged 80 or over with active COVID-19. Both conserved end residues are part of each CDR3. The size of a clone is reported for some rows only, either as once, few or many, or as a class for expanded clones.

v_gene	j_gene	abundance	CDR3aa
TRBV9	TRBJ2-2	-	CASSVLTGGELFF
TRBV19	TRBJ1-3	-	CASSILTGGRSGNTIYF
TRBV6-5	TRBJ2-3	-	CASRTVRTDTQYF
TRBV28	TRBJ1-5	-	CASSFVEGNQPQHF
TRBV7-2	TRBJ1-1	-	CASSLGGWNTEAFF
TRBV4-1	TRBJ2-7	-	CASSQPGQGFEQYF
TRBV4-1	TRBJ1-3	-	CASSQARRSGNTIYF
TRBV4-1	TRBJ1-2	-	CASSLSPGYYGYTF
TRBV19	TRBJ1-5	-	CASSPQGFNQPQHF
TRBV7-3	TRBJ1-1	-	CASGLSANTEAFF
TRBV12-3/TRBV12-4	TRBJ1-2	once	CASSLGEDYGYTF
TRBV28	TRBJ2-1	-	CASTDLNEQFF
TRBV9	TRBJ2-3	-	CASSPTWGLAPSTDTQYF
TRBV9	TRBJ2-7	few	CASSGTSGEQYF
TRBV20-1	TRBJ2-7	few	CSASLLEQYF
TRBV6-6	TRBJ2-5	-	CASRIGQGVETQYF
TRBV6-5	TRBJ2-1	-	CASRARLAGVHEQFF
TRBV7-8	TRBJ2-3	-	CASSYRAGGPFGTDTQYF
TRBV27	TRBJ2-1	-	CASSPGLTFYNEQFF
TRBV19	TRBJ1-1	-	CASSTRDTRWDTEAFF
TRBV7-3	TRBJ2-5	-	CASSLTRQETQYF
TRBV28	TRBJ2-7	-	CASSLPGDWEQYF
TRBV7-2	TRBJ1-1	-	CASSPDRRAFF
TRBV27	TRBJ1-5	-	CASSHGQGGLAQHF
TRBV7-3	TRBJ2-1	-	CASSLSPSSEQFF
TRBV2	TRBJ1-5	-	CVAKGENSNQPQHF
TRBV2	TRBJ2-3	-	CASKAGTSTDTQYF
TRBV28	TRBJ2-7	-	CASAPVGQGRTYEQYF
TRBV27	TRBJ2-1	-	CASSAEGDRRVLRQFF
TRBV5-1	TRBJ1-3	-	CASSLLGNTIYF
TRBV14	TRBJ2-2	-	CASSPNWSGQTGELFF
TRBV27	TRBJ2-5	-	CASSLGTGVETQYF
TRBV6-6	TRBJ1-5	-	CASSPDGGQPQHF
TRBV9	TRBJ1-4	-	CASSARGDRANEKLFF
TRBV27	TRBJ2-2	-	CASSFWTGVNTGELFF
TRBV19	TRBJ1-2	-	CASRTTSTGNYGYTF
TRBV7-2	TRBJ2-7	-	CASSLRRAGGYEQYF
TRBV7-2	TRBJ2-1	-	CASAGREGRNEQFF
TRBV18	TRBJ1-3	-	CASSPDRAGNTIYF
TRBV2	TRBJ2-3	-	CASSEIGAGHTDTQYF
TRBV7-2	TRBJ2-5	-	CASSLGGLGPETQYF
TRBV28	TRBJ2-7	-	CASSPAGQGALSYEQYF
TRBV20-1	TRBJ2-5	-	CSASGGSGETQYF
TRBV12-3/TRBV12-4	TRBJ2-2	-	CASKGAKPGELFF
TRBV19	TRBJ1-2	-	CASSMGREGYTF
TRBV28	TRBJ2-7	-	CASSLRSWTGDYEQYF
TRBV6-2/TRBV6-3	TRBJ2-7	-	CASSFGLTGSSYEQYF
TRBV4-1	TRBJ1-3	-	CASSQDSGSGNTIYF